This record concerns one T cell receptor beta chain sequence. Its matching antigen is unknown. This sample was included in a study of cytomegalovirus exposure and HLA in healthy donors. Whole-study findings and limits: High specificity and sensitivity for cytomegalovirus status were reported for the classifier. The majority of CMV-associated TCR beta chains were reported as apparently HLA-restricted in a later analysis. A reported reduction in N-insertions relative to the approximately 690-donor mean was seen in an Asian-associated ancestry cluster in a later analysis.

PCR used 60 Vbeta primers and 13 Jbeta primers. The protocol was immunoSEQ multiplex PCR, while the TCRdb copy is restricted to in-frame clones and leaves out a portion. The sample lists about 160,000 clones, around 76% occurring once. The material sequenced was PBMCs. This TCR came from a man between 35 and 55 years old in good health and CMV-seropositive.

Here the CDR3 reads CASSSGTGLLTNEKLFF. The CDR3 DNA sequence: TGTGCCAGCAGCTCTGGGACAGGGCTATTAACTAATGAAAAACTGTTTTTT. This chain connects TRBV9 to TRBJ1-4; 9 bases line up with TRBD1. Germline assignment: CDR1 SGDLS and CDR2 YYNGEE. Germline trimming cut 4 bases from V and 1 base from J; bases unmatched to any gene: 8. This CDR3 spans 17 amino acids.